These 12 T cell receptor beta chains share one sample of origin, sequenced in a study of blood T cell repertoires in COVID-19. Clones were read by immunoSEQ multiplex PCR, and TCRdb kept only the in-frame ones, dropping some. The sample includes under 350,000 clones, 86% of them seen just once. Source material: peripheral blood. The receptor source for this set is a young man with active or convalescent COVID-19.

The CDR3 nucleotides read TGTGCCAGTAGTATAGGACAGGACTTTTACACAGATACGCAGTATTTT. Its translation: CASSIGQDFYTDTQYF. The J gene is TRBJ2-3, the V gene TRBV19; the D gene is possibly TRBD1 (6 bases). Per the germline V gene, CDR1 is LNHDA and CDR2 is SQIVND (reference sequence). Trimming took 1 base from V and 2 from J, leaving 13 bases between them. The CDR3 loop spans 16 amino acids.

The rearrangement links TRBV5-1 to TRBJ1-6; TRBD1 matches at 7 bases. Trimming removed 3 bases from V and 6 bases from J; junction bases left unmatched: 3. This CDR3 region has 14 residues. The germline gives CDR1 SGHRS, CDR2 YFSETQ. CDR3 region: CASSSGQPNSPLHF. Here the CDR3 DNA reads TGCGCCAGCAGCTCGGGACAGCCTAATTCACCCCTCCACTTT.

The rearrangement uses TRBV11-2 and TRBJ2-1; maybe TRBD2 (5 bases). CDR1 is SGHAT, CDR2 FQNNGV, per germline. The CDR3 extends over 13 amino acids. Trimming shortened V by 6 bases and J by 2 bases, and 8 bases separated the two germline ends. DNA of the CDR3: TGTGCCAGCAGTCTAGCCCCCTACAATGAGCAGTTCTTC. Amino acids: CASSLAPYNEQFF.

The chain employs TRBV6-5 and TRBJ2-1, with 7 bases aligning to TRBD2. The CDR3 runs 14 residues. The ends lost 5 bases at V and 2 bases at J; junction bases unmatched: 3. Germline assignment: CDR1 MNHEY and CDR2 SVGAGI. The DNA for the CDR3 is TGTGCCAGCAGTAATAGCGGGCCCTACAATGAGCAGTTCTTC. It specifies CASSNSGPYNEQFF.

The CDR3 DNA reads TGCAGCGTTGAGGGTACCGGGACCGCGGGGGAAGAGACCCAGTACTTC. It codes for CSVEGTGTAGEETQYF. The V and J genes are TRBV29-1 and TRBJ2-5, with 7 nucleotides matching TRBD2. The CDR3 totals 16 residues. V was pared by 3 bases and J by 3 bases, with 13 bases of the junction left unmatched. From germline, CDR1 is SQVTM and CDR2 ANQGSEA.

The gene calls are TRBV5-4 and TRBJ1-5; no firm D call. CDR3 length: 19 residues. Germline lookup yields CDR1 SGHNT and CDR2 YYREEE (reference sequence). V was trimmed by 4 bases and J by 0 bases, leaving 23 bases between them. CDR3 loop: CASSARPTVGPDSNQPQHF. Written as DNA, the CDR3 is TGTGCCAGCAGCGCGCGACCCACAGTGGGCCCCGATAGCAATCAGCCCCAGCATTTT.

The table lists this clone with a few counts. The V gene is TRBV3-1 (or the pseudogene TRBV3-2), the J gene TRBJ1-6, with 8 bases matching TRBD1. The CDR3 runs to 13 residues. Germline V lookup: CDR1 LGHDT, CDR2 YNNKEL (reference sequence). J gave up 7 bases and V 6 bases, and 2 bases lay outside the gene matches. The CDR3 is CASRRQGNSPLHF. As DNA, the CDR3 is TGTGCCAGCAGACGACAGGGGAATTCACCCCTCCACTTT.

The chain recombines TRBV12-2 with TRBJ1-5; the table's D call, TRBD1, has no DNA check behind it. TRBV12-2 is an annotated pseudogene. The CDR3 is 24 amino acids. CDR3 sequence: CASKCPAHKRVPDKGESGNQPQHF. CDR3 coding DNA: TGTGCAAGTAAGTGCCCTGCCCATAAAAGAGTCCCCGACAAAGGGGAAAGCGGCAATCAGCCCCAGCATTTT.

The J gene is TRBJ2-6, the V gene TRBV7-2; no clear D gene. The CDR3 has 14 residues. CDR1 and CDR2 (germline): SGHTA, FQGNSA. The ends were cut back, 3 bases at V and 2 bases at J, with 5 bases in the middle. CDR3 sequence reads: CASSLGAGANVLTF. The CDR3 DNA reads as TGTGCCAGCAGCTTGGGCGCTGGGGCCAACGTCCTGACTTTC.

The V call is TRBV5-1, the J call TRBJ2-3, with 7 positions matching TRBD1. The germline V gene has CDR1 SGHRS and CDR2 YFSETQ. V trimming: 0 bases; J trimming: 3 bases; junction bases outside the gene matches: 7. The CDR3 totals 16 residues. CDR3 region: CASSLADRASTDTQYF. The CDR3 DNA follows: TGCGCCAGCAGCTTGGCAGACAGGGCGTCAACAGATACGCAGTATTTT.

This clone was seen a single time. The chain has TRBV5-1 and TRBJ2-2; D is ambiguous. The CDR3 contains 13 residues. Germline V CDR1 and CDR2: SGHRS, YFSETQ. Trimming left V 3 bases short and J 8 bases short, with 11 bases between. Here the CDR3 DNA reads TGCGCCAGCAGCTGGAGCGCCGCGGGGGAGCTGTTTTTT. It is translated as CASSWSAAGELFF.

The chain joins TRBV9 to TRBJ1-6, with a possible D match to TRBD1 (6 bases). The CDR3 is made up of 15 amino acids. Germline CDR1 is SGDLS and CDR2 is YYNGEE. V lost 2 bases, J lost 10 bases, and 16 bases lay in between. The CDR3 DNA follows: TGTGCCAGCAGCGTTGAGGACAGAGTCCTATCACCCCTCCACTTT. Encoded protein: CASSVEDRVLSPLHF. Complete variable domain (other parts from reference TRBV9 and TRBJ1-6): DSGVTQTPKHLITATGQRVTLRCSPRSGDLSVYWYQQSLDQGLQFLIQYYNGEERAKGNILERFSAQQFPDLHSELNLSSLELGDSALYFCASSVEDRVLSPLHFGNGTRLTVT.